The 10 T cell receptor beta chains below were found in one sample sequenced in a study of OX40 agonist ivuxolimab in advanced cancers. Sequencing used immunoSEQ multiplex PCR; TCRdb keeps in-frame clones, though not all of them. The repertoire holds 60,000 or so clones, with around 93% as singletons. The source material was CD4+ or CD8+ T cells sorted from blood, sampled in a trial of the OX40 agonist ivuxolimab. These receptors came from an adult with an advanced solid tumor such as melanoma, head and neck, liver or kidney cancer.

The V call is TRBV4-1, the J call TRBJ2-3, with a tentative D call TRBD2 (5 bases). Germline V gene lookup returns CDR1 MGHRA and CDR2 YSYEKL. The V and J ends lost 0 bases and 0 bases respectively, with 10 bases between them. This CDR3 has 16 amino acids. The CDR3 here is CASSQDRAESTDTQYF. CDR3 bases: TGCGCCAGCAGCCAAGATCGAGCGGAAAGCACAGATACGCAGTATTTT.

The J gene is TRBJ1-2, the V gene TRBV11-2; D uncertain. The germline V gene encodes CDR1 SGHAT and CDR2 FQNNGV. The CDR3 runs 11 residues. Deletions cut 4 bases from V and 5 bases from J, with 5 bases between. The chain's CDR3 is CASSYGYGYTF. DNA for the CDR3: TGTGCCAGCAGCTATGGGTATGGCTACACCTTC.

The chain carries TRBV4-3 and TRBJ2-2; D perhaps matches TRBD1 (6 bases). Germline assignment: CDR1 LGHNA and CDR2 YSLEER. This CDR3 region has 17 residues. V was clipped by 3 bases and J by 6 bases, with 20 bases between them. The CDR3 sequence: CASSQSMAGVRSGELFF. CDR3 nucleotides: TGCGCCAGCAGCCAGTCGATGGCAGGGGTTAGGTCCGGGGAGCTGTTTTTT.

The CDR3 nucleotides are TGTGCCAGCAGCCAAGATGATGGGCAGGGTGCTTTCTTT. Residues: CASSQDDGQGAFF. The chain recombines TRBV4-2 with TRBJ1-1, with a weak D call TRBD1 (5 bases). This CDR3 has 13 residues. Trimming took off 0 bases at V and 11 bases at J, with 13 bases between the two ends. Germline values: CDR1 LGHNA, CDR2 YNFKEQ.

V gene TRBV27 combines with J gene TRBJ2-5; 9 nucleotides align to TRBD1. The CDR3 is 14 amino acids. The germline V gene encodes CDR1 MNHEY and CDR2 SMNVEV (reference sequence). Germline trimming cut 5 bases from V and 5 bases from J; bases unmatched to any gene: 6. The CDR3 DNA reads as TGTGCCAGCAGTCCTGGGACAGGGACGGAGACCCAGTACTTC. Amino acids: CASSPGTGTETQYF.

The count of this clone is one. This rearrangement joins TRBV7-2 to TRBJ2-3; D is uncertain. Germline V gene data show CDR1 as SGHTA and CDR2 as FQGNSA. The CDR3 extends over 14 amino acids. V dropped 5 bases and J dropped 0 bases, with 9 bases sitting between them. The CDR3 region has the DNA TGTGCCAGCAGCATTAGACCGAGCACAGATACGCAGTATTTT. Its protein product is CASSIRPSTDTQYF.

The V gene is TRBV27, the J gene TRBJ1-5; possible D gene TRBD1, 5 bases. Germline-derived CDR1 and CDR2 are MNHEY and SMNVEV (reference sequence). The CDR3 totals 14 residues. V was shortened by 2 bases and J by 6 bases, with 11 bases between the two germline ends. The CDR3 spells CASSLQGEGQPQHF. The DNA of the CDR3 is TGTGCCAGCAGTTTACAGGGAGAGGGTCAGCCCCAGCATTTT.

Of note for this clone: Other DNA sequences in this specimen translate into the identical CDR3. V is TRBV5-4 and J is TRBJ2-7, with D possibly matching TRBD2 (6 bases). Germline V CDR1 and CDR2: SGHNT, YYREEE (reference sequence). This CDR3 region has 14 residues. V was pared by 0 bases and J by 1 base, with 8 bases between. This CDR3 is CASSLGAGSYEQYF. In nucleotides, the CDR3 is TGTGCCAGCAGCTTGGGTGCGGGGTCCTACGAGCAGTACTTC. Variable domain in full (rest from reference TRBV5-4 and TRBJ2-7): ETGVTQSPTHLIKTRGQQVTLRCSSQSGHNTVSWYQQALGQGPQFIFQYYREEENGRGNFPPRFSGLQFPNYSSELNVNALELDDSALYLCASSLGAGSYEQYFGPGTRLTVT.

V and J are TRBV9 and TRBJ2-7; 7 bases match TRBD1. The germline V gene encodes CDR1 SGDLS and CDR2 YYNGEE. This CDR3 comprises 14 residues. The J segment lost 2 bases and the V segment lost 4 bases, leaving 6 bases of the junction unmatched. Here the CDR3 DNA reads TGTGCCAGCAGCCCAGCCGGGACAGCCTACGAGCAGTACTTC. As protein: CASSPAGTAYEQYF. The whole variable domain, filled in from reference TRBV9 and TRBJ2-7, reads DSGVTQTPKHLITATGQRVTLRCSPRSGDLSVYWYQQSLDQGLQFLIQYYNGEERAKGNILERFSAQQFPDLHSELNLSSLELGDSALYFCASSPAGTAYEQYFGPGTRLTVT.

V usage is TRBV10-3 and J usage is TRBJ2-1; 9 bases line up with TRBD2. J gave up 8 bases and V 6 bases, and 11 bases lay outside the gene matches. The CDR3 is made up of 15 amino acids. Germline loops: CDR1 ENHRY, CDR2 SYGVKD. CDR3: CAISVESGRQYEQFF. CDR3 bases: TGTGCCATCAGCGTGGAGAGCGGGAGGCAATATGAGCAGTTCTTC.